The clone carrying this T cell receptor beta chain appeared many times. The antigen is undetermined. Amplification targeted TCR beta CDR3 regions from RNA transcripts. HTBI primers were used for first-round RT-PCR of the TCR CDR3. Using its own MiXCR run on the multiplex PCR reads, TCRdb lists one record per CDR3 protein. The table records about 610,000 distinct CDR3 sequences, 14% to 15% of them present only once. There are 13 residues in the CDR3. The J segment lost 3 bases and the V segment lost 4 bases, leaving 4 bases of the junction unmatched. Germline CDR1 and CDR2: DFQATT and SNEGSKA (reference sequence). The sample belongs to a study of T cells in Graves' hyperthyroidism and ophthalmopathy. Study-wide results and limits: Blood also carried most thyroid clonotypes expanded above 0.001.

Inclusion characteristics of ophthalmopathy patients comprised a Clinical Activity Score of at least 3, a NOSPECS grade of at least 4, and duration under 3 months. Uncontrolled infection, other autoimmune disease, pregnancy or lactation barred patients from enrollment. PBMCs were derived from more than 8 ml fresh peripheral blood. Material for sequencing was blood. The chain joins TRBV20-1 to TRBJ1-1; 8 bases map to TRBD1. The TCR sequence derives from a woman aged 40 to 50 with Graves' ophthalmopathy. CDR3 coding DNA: TGCAGTGCTACACAGGGGGGGGACACTGAAGCTTTCTTT. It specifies CSATQGGDTEAFF.